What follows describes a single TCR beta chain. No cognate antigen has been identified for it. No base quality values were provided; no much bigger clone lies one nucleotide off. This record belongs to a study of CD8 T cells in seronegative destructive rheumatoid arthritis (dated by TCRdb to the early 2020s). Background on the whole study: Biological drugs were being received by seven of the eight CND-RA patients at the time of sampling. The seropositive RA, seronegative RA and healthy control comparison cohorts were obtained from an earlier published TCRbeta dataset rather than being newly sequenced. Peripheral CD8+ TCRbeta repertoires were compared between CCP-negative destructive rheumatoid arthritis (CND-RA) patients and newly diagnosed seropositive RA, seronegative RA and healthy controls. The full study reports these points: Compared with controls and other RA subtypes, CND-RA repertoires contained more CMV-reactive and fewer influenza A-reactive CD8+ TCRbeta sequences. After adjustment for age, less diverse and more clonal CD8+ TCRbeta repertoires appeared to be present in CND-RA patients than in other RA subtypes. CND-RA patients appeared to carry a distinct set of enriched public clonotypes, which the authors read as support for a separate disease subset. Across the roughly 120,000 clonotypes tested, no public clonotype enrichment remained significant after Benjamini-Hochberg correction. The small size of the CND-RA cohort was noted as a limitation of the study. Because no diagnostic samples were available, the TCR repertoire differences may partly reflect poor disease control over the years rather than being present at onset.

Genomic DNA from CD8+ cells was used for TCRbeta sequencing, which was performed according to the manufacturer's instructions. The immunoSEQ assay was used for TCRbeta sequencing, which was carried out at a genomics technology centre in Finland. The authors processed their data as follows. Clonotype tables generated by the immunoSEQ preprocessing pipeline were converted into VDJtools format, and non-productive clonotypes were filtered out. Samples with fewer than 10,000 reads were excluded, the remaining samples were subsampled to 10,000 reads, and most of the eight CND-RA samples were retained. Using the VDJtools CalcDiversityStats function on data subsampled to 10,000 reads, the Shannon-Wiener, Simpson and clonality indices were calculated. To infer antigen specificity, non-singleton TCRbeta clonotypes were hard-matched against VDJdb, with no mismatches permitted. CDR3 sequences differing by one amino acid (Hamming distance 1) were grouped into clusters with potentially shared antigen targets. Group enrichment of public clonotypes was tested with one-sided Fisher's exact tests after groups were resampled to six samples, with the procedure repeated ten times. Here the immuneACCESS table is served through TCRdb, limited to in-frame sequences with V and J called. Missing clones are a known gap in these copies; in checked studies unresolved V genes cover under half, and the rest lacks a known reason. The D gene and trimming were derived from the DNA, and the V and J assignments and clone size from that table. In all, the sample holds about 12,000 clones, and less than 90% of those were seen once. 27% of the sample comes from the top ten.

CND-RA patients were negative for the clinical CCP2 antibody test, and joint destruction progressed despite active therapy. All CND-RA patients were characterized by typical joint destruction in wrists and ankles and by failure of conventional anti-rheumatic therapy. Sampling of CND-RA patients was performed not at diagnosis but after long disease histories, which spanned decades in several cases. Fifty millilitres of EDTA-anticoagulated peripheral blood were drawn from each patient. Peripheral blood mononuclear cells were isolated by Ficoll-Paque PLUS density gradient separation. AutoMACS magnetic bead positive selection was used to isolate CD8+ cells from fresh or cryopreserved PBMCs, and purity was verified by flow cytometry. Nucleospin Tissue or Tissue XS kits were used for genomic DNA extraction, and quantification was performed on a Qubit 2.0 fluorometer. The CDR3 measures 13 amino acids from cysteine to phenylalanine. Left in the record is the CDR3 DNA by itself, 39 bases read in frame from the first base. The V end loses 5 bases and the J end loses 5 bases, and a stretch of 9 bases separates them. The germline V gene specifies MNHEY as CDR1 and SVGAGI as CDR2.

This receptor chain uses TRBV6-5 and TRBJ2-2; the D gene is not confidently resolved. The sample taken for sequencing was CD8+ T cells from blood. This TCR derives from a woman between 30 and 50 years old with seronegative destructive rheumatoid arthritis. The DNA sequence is TGTGCCAGCAGTGAGATCGAAACCGGGGAGCTGTTTTTT. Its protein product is CASSEIETGELFF.